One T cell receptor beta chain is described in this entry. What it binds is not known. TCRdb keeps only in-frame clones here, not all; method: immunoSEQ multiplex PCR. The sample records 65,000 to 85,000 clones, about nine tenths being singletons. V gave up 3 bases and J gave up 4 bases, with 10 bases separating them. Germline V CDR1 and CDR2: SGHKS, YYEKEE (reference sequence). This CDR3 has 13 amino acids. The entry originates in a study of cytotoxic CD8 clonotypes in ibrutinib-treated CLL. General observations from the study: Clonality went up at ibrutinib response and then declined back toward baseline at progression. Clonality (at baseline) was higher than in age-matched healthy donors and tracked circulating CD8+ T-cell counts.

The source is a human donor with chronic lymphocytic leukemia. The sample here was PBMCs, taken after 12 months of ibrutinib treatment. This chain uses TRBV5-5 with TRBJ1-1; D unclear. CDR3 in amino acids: CASSSGRGTEAFF. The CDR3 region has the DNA TGTGCCAGCAGCTCGGGAAGAGGCACTGAAGCTTTCTTT. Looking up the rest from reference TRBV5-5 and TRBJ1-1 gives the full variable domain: DAGVTQSPTHLIKTRGQQVTLRCSPISGHKSVSWYQQVLGQGPQFIFQYYEKEERGRGNFPDRFSARQFPNYSSELNVNALLLGDSALYLCASSSGRGTEAFFGQGTRLTVV.